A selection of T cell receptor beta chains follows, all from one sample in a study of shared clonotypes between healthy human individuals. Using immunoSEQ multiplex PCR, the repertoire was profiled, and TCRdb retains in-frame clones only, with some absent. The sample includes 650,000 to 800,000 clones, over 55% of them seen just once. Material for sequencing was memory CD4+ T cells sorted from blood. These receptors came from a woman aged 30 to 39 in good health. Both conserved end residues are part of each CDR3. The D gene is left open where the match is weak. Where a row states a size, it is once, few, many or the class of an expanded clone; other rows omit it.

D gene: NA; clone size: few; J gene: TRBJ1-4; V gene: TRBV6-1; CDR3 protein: CASSVDSKPLKKLFF; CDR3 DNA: TGTGCCAGCAGTGTTGACAGTAAGCCTCTAAAAAAACTGTTTTTT
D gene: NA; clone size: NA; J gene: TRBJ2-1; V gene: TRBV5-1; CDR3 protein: CASSFSSAGYNEQFF; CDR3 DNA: TGCGCCAGCAGCTTTTCATCAGCGGGTTACAATGAGCAGTTCTTC
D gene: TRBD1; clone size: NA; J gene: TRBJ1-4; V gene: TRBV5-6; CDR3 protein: CASSSWTGKLFF; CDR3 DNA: TGTGCCAGCAGCTCCTGGACAGGAAAACTGTTTTTT
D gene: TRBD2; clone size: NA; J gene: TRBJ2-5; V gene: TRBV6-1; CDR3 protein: CASSDEILAGVGRETQYF; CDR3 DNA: TGTGCCAGCAGTGACGAAATTCTAGCGGGAGTAGGAAGGGAGACCCAGTACTTC
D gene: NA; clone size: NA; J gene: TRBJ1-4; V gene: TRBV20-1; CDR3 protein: CSAWDREKLFF; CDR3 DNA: TGCAGTGCTTGGGACCGTGAAAAACTGTTTTTT
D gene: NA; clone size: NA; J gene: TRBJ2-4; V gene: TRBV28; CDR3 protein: CASSLRDGNIQYF; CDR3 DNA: TGTGCCAGCAGTTTACGTGATGGGAACATTCAGTACTTC
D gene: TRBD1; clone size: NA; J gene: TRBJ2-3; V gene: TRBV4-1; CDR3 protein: CASSQGQGPDTQYF; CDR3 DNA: TGCGCCAGCAGCCAAGGACAGGGACCAGATACGCAGTATTTT
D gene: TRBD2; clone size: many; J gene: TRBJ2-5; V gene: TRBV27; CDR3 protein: CASSPPPGLASGTQYF; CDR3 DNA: TGTGCCAGCAGTCCCCCCCCCGGACTAGCGTCGGGGACCCAGTACTTC
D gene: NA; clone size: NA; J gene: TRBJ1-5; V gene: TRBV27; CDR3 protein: CASSFRQGVNQPQHF; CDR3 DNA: TGTGCCAGCAGTTTTCGGCAGGGTGTAAATCAGCCCCAGCATTTT
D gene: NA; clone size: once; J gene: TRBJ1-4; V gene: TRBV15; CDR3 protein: CATKGQTNEKLFF; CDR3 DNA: TGTGCCACCAAAGGACAGACTAATGAAAAACTGTTTTTT
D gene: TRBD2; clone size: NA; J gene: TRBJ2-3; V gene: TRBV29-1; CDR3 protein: CSVDVREGGTDTQYF; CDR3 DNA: TGCAGCGTTGATGTCCGGGAGGGGGGCACAGATACGCAGTATTTT
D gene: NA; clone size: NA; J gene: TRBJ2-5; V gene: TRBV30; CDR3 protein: CAWSGSSETQYF; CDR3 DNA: TGTGCCTGGAGCGGGAGCTCCGAGACCCAGTACTTC
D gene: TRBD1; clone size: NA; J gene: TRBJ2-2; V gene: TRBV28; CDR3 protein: CASSRDRMNTGELFF; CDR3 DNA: TGTGCCAGCAGTCGGGACAGGATGAACACCGGGGAGCTGTTTTTT
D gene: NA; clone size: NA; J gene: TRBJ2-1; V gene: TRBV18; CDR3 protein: CASSPVENEQFF; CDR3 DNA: TGTGCCAGCTCACCTGTGGAGAATGAGCAGTTCTTC
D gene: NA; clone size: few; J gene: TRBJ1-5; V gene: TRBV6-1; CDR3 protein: CASSLGGNNQPQHF; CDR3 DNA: TGTGCCAGCAGTTTAGGGGGAAACAATCAGCCCCAGCATTTT
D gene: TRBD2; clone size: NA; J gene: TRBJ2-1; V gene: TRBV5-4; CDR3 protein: CARQREGRDEQFF; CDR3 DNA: TGTGCCAGACAGCGGGAGGGCCGGGATGAGCAGTTCTTC
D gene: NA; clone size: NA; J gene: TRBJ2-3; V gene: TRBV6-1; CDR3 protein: CASRARADTQYF; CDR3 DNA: TGTGCCAGCAGGGCCCGCGCAGATACGCAGTATTTT
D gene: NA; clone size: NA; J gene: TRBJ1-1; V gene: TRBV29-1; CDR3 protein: CSVVWENTEAFF; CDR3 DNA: TGCAGCGTTGTGTGGGAGAACACTGAAGCTTTCTTT
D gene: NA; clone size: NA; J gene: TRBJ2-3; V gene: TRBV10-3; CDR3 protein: CAISPKAQGGGTDTQYF; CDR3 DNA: TGTGCCATCAGCCCCAAAGCACAGGGGGGGGGCACAGATACGCAGTATTTT
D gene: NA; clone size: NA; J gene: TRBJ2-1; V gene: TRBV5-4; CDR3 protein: CASSLGVSQADEQFF; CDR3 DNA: TGTGCCAGCAGCTTGGGAGTTAGTCAGGCGGATGAGCAGTTCTTC
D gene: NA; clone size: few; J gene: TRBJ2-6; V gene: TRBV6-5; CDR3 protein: CASSYARSSGANVLTF; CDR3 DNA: TGTGCCAGCAGTTACGCTCGTAGCTCTGGGGCCAACGTCCTGACTTTC
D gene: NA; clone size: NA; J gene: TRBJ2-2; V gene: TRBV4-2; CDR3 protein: CASSQSAGASTGELFF; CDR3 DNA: TGTGCCAGCAGCCAATCGGCCGGAGCTTCTACCGGGGAGCTGTTTTTT
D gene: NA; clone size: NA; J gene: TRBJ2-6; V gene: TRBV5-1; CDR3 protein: CASRRGNYSGANVLTF; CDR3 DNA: TGCGCCAGCAGGCGGGGTAATTACTCTGGGGCCAACGTCCTGACTTTC
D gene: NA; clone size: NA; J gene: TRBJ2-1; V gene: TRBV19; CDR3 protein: CASRQGFGSSYNEQFF; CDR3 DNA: TGTGCCAGTAGGCAGGGATTTGGGAGCTCCTACAATGAGCAGTTCTTC
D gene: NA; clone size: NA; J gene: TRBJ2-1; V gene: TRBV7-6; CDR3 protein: CASSLPRKQGGEQFF; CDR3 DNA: TGTGCCAGCAGCTTACCGCGGAAACAGGGAGGTGAGCAGTTCTTC
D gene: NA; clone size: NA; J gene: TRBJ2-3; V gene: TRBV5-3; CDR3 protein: CARSPSSVRDTDTQYF; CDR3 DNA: TGTGCCAGAAGCCCCTCCTCAGTGAGGGACACAGATACGCAGTATTTT
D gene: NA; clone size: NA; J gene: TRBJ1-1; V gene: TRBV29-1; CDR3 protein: CSVRTDMNTEAFF; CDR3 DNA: TGCAGCGTTCGGACAGACATGAACACTGAAGCTTTCTTT
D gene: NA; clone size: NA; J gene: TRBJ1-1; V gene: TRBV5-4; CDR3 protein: CASSLQGSTEAFF; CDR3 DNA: TGTGCCAGCAGCTTGCAGGGCTCCACTGAAGCTTTCTTT
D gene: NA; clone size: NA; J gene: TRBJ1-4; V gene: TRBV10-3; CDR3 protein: CAISDSGVNEKLFF; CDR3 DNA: TGTGCCATCAGTGACTCGGGAGTTAATGAAAAACTGTTTTTT
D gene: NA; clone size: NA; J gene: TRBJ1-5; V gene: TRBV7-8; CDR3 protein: CASSLESFRPQHF; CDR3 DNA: TGTGCCAGCAGCTTAGAATCCTTTCGTCCCCAGCATTTT
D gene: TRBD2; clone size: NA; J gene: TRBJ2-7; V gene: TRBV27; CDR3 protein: CASASAPPSTIAGYSYEQYF; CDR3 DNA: TGTGCCAGCGCCTCAGCACCCCCATCAACTATAGCGGGATACTCCTACGAGCAGTACTTC
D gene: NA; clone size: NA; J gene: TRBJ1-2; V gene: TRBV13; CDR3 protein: CASSLAGPTSYGYTF; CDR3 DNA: TGTGCCAGCAGCTTAGCCGGGCCTACTTCCTATGGCTACACCTTC
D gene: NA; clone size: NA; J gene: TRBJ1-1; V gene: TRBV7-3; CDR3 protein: CASSLNTGGYAFF; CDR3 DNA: TGTGCCAGCAGCTTAAATACCGGGGGGTACGCTTTCTTT
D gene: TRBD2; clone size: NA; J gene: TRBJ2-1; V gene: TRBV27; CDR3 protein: CASSGGSYNEQFF; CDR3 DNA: TGTGCCAGCAGTGGCGGGAGCTACAATGAGCAGTTCTTC
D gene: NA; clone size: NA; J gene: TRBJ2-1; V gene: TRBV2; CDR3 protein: CASSEAYYNEQFF; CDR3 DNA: TGTGCCAGCAGTGAAGCATACTACAATGAGCAGTTCTTC
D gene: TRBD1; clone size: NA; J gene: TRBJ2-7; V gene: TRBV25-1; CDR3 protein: CASSDVPGGQGGVYEQYF; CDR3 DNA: TGTGCCAGCAGTGACGTGCCGGGAGGACAGGGGGGGGTATACGAGCAGTACTTC